Sequencing of this TCR beta chain was carried out in a study of OX40 agonist ivuxolimab in advanced cancers. On the study more broadly: Among those enrolled, mean age was about 60 years (range roughly 23 to 85) and roughly 84% were male. Patients achieving partial responses numbered three: one hepatocellular carcinoma case and two cutaneous melanoma cases. Study results and limitations: Among some nonresponders, normalized T-cell clonal expansion was also low.

Profiled with immunoSEQ multiplex PCR; TCRdb holds only in-frame clones, not every one. The sample holds 90,000 to 100,000 clones, approximately 80% seen once. Collection of blood occurred at baseline, at cycle 4 day 1, and at cycle 7 day 1. V was trimmed by 3 bases and J by 2 bases, leaving 7 bases between them. CDR3 length equals 13 residues. CDR1 and CDR2 (germline): SNHLY, FYNNEI. This clone has a handful of counts. Its antigen is not known. This material consisted of CD4+ or CD8+ T cells sorted from blood, taken in a trial of the OX40 agonist ivuxolimab. The clonotype was recovered from an adult with an advanced solid tumor such as melanoma, head and neck, liver or kidney cancer. This chain joins TRBV2 and TRBJ1-2, with a possible D match to TRBD1 (6 bases). In nucleotides, the CDR3 is TGTGCCAGCAGTGATGGACAGAACTATGGCTACACCTTC. It encodes CASSDGQNYGYTF.